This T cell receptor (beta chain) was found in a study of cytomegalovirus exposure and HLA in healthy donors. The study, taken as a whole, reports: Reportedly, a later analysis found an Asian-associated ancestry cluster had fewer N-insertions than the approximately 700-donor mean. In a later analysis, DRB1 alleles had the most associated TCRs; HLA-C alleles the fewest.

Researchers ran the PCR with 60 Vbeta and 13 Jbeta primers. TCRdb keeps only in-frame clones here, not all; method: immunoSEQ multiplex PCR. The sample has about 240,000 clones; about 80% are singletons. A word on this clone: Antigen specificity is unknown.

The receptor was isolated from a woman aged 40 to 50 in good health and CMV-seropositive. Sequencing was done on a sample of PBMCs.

The CDR3 protein is CASSPPRSAGNTIYF. In nucleotides, the CDR3 is TGTGCCAGCTCGCCGCCAAGGAGCGCTGGAAACACCATATATTTT. V is TRBV18 and J is TRBJ1-3; D gene unclear. Germline CDR1 KGHSH, CDR2 LQKENI. The V gene lost 6 bases and the J gene lost 2 bases, with 14 bases spanning the gap. CDR3 length: 15 residues.